This entry lists 24 T cell receptor beta chains sequenced from one sample in a study of shared clonotypes between healthy human individuals. Method: immunoSEQ multiplex PCR; TCRdb's copy keeps in-frame clones and lacks some. The sample shows some 980,000 clones, over 75% of them seen only once. Material for sequencing was memory CD4+ T cells sorted from blood. The subset: CD45RA-negative fraction. These receptors were obtained from a young man in good health.

V and J are TRBV7-9 and TRBJ1-2, with 7 bases that match TRBD1. The germline gives CDR1 SEHNR, CDR2 FQNEAQ (reference sequence). V lost 5 bases to trimming and J lost 10 bases; unmatched junction nucleotides: 10. This CDR3 contains 13 residues. The CDR3 DNA reads as TGTGCCAGCAGCGTAACCGGGACAGCTTTCTACACCTTC. Amino acids: CASSVTGTAFYTF.

The chain uses TRBV6-1 and TRBJ1-1; 7 nucleotides align to TRBD1. The V and J ends lost 4 bases and 1 base, in that order; junction bases with no gene match: 9. The CDR3 is 16 residues long. The germline CDR1 and CDR2 sequences are MNHNS and SASEGT. CDR3 protein: CASSGGKGATNTEAFF. The CDR3 region has the DNA TGTGCCAGCAGTGGTGGGAAGGGGGCGACGAACACTGAAGCTTTCTTT.

The V call is TRBV6-5, the J call TRBJ1-6, with TRBD1 matching 9 bases. The CDR3 runs to 15 residues. V lost 4 bases and J lost 5; bases outside the gene matches: 3. Germline values: CDR1 MNHEY, CDR2 SVGAGI. The CDR3 spells CASSWTGADNSPLHF. The CDR3 nucleotides read TGTGCCAGCAGTTGGACAGGGGCGGATAATTCACCCCTCCACTTT.

This chain links TRBV6-1 with TRBJ1-1; maybe TRBD1 (6 bases). Germline CDR1 reads MNHNS; CDR2 reads SASEGT. Deletions cut 4 bases from V and 1 base from J, with 10 bases between. The CDR3 runs to 14 residues. CDR3 DNA: TGTGCCAGCAGTGGAACCAGGGGGAACACTGAAGCTTTCTTT. It yields the protein CASSGTRGNTEAFF.

This clone was counted many times. J is TRBJ2-3 and V is TRBV5-4; D is possibly TRBD1 (6 bases). Between the trimmed V and J ends, which lost 0 bases and 2 bases, there was a span of 10 bases. The CDR3 is 15 amino acids. CDR1 and CDR2 (germline): SGHNT, YYREEE (reference sequence). CDR3 residues: CASSLGGQLTDTQYF. The CDR3 DNA is TGTGCCAGCAGCTTGGGTGGACAGCTCACAGATACGCAGTATTTT.

J is TRBJ2-5 and V is TRBV30, with D hard to call. This CDR3 is 14 amino acids long. The ends were cut back, 2 bases at V and 7 bases at J, with 17 bases in the middle. Germline V gene data show CDR1 as GTSNPN and CDR2 as SVGIG (reference sequence). The chain's CDR3 is CAWSSGFAPGTQYF. As DNA, the CDR3 is TGTGCCTGGAGTTCTGGTTTTGCCCCGGGGACCCAGTACTTC. The complete variable domain, with remaining parts taken from reference TRBV30 and TRBJ2-5, reads SQTIHQWPATLVQPVGSPLSLECTVEGTSNPNLYWYRQAAGRGLQLLFYSVGIGQISSEVPQNLSASRPQDRQFILSSKKLLLSDSGFYLCAWSSGFAPGTQYFGPGTRLLVL.

The count of this clone is one. CDR3 DNA sequence: TGCGCCAGCAGTCCCTCCACCACAGATACGCAGTATTTT. It specifies CASSPSTTDTQYF. J is TRBJ2-3 and V is TRBV5-1, with D hard to call. Germline-derived CDR1 and CDR2 are SGHRS and YFSETQ. Trimming took off 5 bases at V and 2 bases at J, with 9 bases between the two ends. This CDR3 is 13 amino acids long.

The chain couples TRBV25-1 to TRBJ2-5, with D possibly matching TRBD1 (8 bases). V was clipped by 3 bases and J by 4 bases, with 18 bases between them. The CDR3 spans 16 residues. Germline V CDR1 and CDR2: MGHDK, SYGVNS. DNA for the CDR3: TGTGCCAGCAGTGATCCCCGACAGGGGAGGGGAGAGACCCAGTACTTC. Its translation is CASSDPRQGRGETQYF.

This sequence joins TRBV10-3 and TRBJ1-4, with D hard to call. Germline V gene lookup returns CDR1 ENHRY and CDR2 SYGVKD. V lost 0 bases and J lost 5, with 7 bases in between. CDR3 length: 14 residues. CDR3 residues: CAISESPPNEKLFF. In nucleotides, the CDR3 is TGTGCCATCAGTGAGTCACCGCCAAATGAAAAACTGTTTTTT.

This chain uses TRBV5-1 with TRBJ1-1; TRBD1 matches at 10 bases. With V trimmed by 4 bases and J by 6 bases, 9 bases remained unmatched. Germline V lookup: CDR1 SGHRS, CDR2 YFSETQ. The CDR3 has 15 residues. For the CDR3, the DNA is TGCGCCAGCAGCCCAACGTATGGGACAGGGGCTGAAGCTTTCTTT. It codes for CASSPTYGTGAEAFF.

The gene calls are TRBV7-3 and TRBJ1-2; D is unresolved. Germline values: CDR1 SGHTA, CDR2 FQGTGA. V lost 2 bases and J 0 bases, leaving 7 bases between the germline ends. CDR3 length: 14 amino acids. CDR3 loop: CASSLEPANYGYTF. Written as DNA, the CDR3 is TGTGCCAGCAGCTTAGAACCAGCTAACTATGGCTACACCTTC. The whole variable domain, remainder taken from reference TRBV7-3 and TRBJ1-2, is GAGVSQTPSNKVTEKGKYVELRCDPISGHTALYWYRQSLGQGPEFLIYFQGTGAADDSGLPNDRFFAVRPEGSVSTLKIQRTERGDSAVYLCASSLEPANYGYTFGSGTRLTVV.

The chain employs TRBV6-5 and TRBJ1-1, with D maybe TRBD1 (6 bases). This CDR3 region has 14 residues. In germline, CDR1 is MNHEY, CDR2 SVGAGI. V gave up 7 bases and J gave up 1 base, with 13 bases separating them. The chain's CDR3 is CASKKQGRNTEAFF. The DNA for the CDR3 is TGTGCCAGCAAAAAACAGGGTCGGAACACTGAAGCTTTCTTT.

The chain employs TRBV19 and TRBJ1-1; unclear D gene. The CDR3 is made up of 12 amino acids. Between the trimmed V and J ends, which lost 4 bases and 6 bases, there was a span of 9 bases. Looked up from germline, CDR1 is LNHDA and CDR2 is SQIVND (reference sequence). CDR3: CASSTNRPEAFF. The CDR3 coding sequence is TGTGCCAGTAGTACCAATCGGCCTGAAGCTTTCTTT.

The chain joins TRBV5-6 to TRBJ2-5; D unresolved. CDR1 is SGHDT and CDR2 is YYEEEE in the germline V gene. CDR3 size: 12 residues. V was clipped by 2 bases and J by 10 bases, with 12 bases between them. This CDR3 is CASSLDGVVQYF. The DNA of the CDR3 is TGTGCCAGCAGCTTAGATGGAGTGGTCCAGTACTTC.

The gene calls are TRBV7-9 and TRBJ2-3; no reliable D call. The CDR3 extends over 15 amino acids. Germline loops: CDR1 SEHNR, CDR2 FQNEAQ (reference sequence). The V and J ends lost 1 base and 4 bases respectively, with 12 bases between them. The CDR3 sequence: CASSLGDIGADTQYF. CDR3 nucleotides: TGTGCCAGCAGCTTAGGGGATATTGGTGCAGATACGCAGTATTTT.

The V gene is TRBV6-1, the J gene TRBJ1-4; D not resolved. The CDR3 is 12 residues long. Trimming stripped 8 bases from V and 8 bases from J, with 12 bases between. Germline CDR1 reads MNHNS; CDR2 reads SASEGT. CDR3 sequence: CASSRAKEKLFF. The CDR3 DNA reads as TGTGCCAGCTCCCGGGCCAAAGAAAAACTGTTTTTT.

V and J are TRBV10-3 and TRBJ2-6; no definite D call. V was clipped by 0 bases and J by 0 bases, with 9 bases between them. Germline assignment: CDR1 ENHRY and CDR2 SYGVKD. The CDR3 length is 17 residues. The CDR3 bases are TGTGCCATCAGTGAGTCGAACCCAGGCTCTGGGGCCAACGTCCTGACTTTC. Amino acids: CAISESNPGSGANVLTF.

The CDR3 DNA sequence: TGTGCCTGGAGAGCCGGCGGGGGGGCCGGTACGCAGTATTTT. It encodes CAWRAGGGAGTQYF. The chain combines TRBV30 with TRBJ2-3; 9 bases are a match to TRBD2. The V segment lost 3 bases and the J segment 8 bases; nucleotides outside the gene matches: 9. The CDR3 is made up of 14 amino acids. Per germline, CDR1 GTSNPN and CDR2 SVGIG (reference sequence).

The chain joins TRBV18 to TRBJ2-3; D is possibly TRBD2 (6 bases). Germline V gives CDR1 KGHSH, CDR2 LQKENI. The CDR3 runs to 15 residues. V was clipped by 4 bases and J by 0 bases, with 11 bases between them. CDR3 region: CASSQSGTSTDTQYF. The CDR3 DNA is TGTGCCAGCTCACAATCCGGGACTAGCACAGATACGCAGTATTTT.

Remarks on this clone: The same CDR3 also results from other DNA sequences found in this sample. V is TRBV7-9 and J is TRBJ1-1; D is ambiguous. CDR1 and CDR2 from the germline V gene are SEHNR and FQNEAQ (reference sequence). This CDR3 spans 12 amino acids. The V gene lost 3 bases and the J gene lost 0 bases, with 2 bases spanning the gap. The CDR3 DNA sequence: TGTGCCAGCAGCTTGATGAACACTGAAGCTTTCTTT. Its protein product is CASSLMNTEAFF.

This rearrangement joins TRBV5-6 to TRBJ1-3, with D hard to call. V dropped 3 bases and J dropped 0 bases, with 10 bases sitting between them. Looked up from germline, CDR1 is SGHDT and CDR2 is YYEEEE. The CDR3 is 15 residues long. The CDR3 reads CASSSTRVSGNTIYF. The CDR3 DNA reads TGTGCCAGCAGCTCCACTAGAGTCTCTGGAAACACCATATATTTT.

On this clone itself: The sample contains more than one DNA sequence encoding this CDR3. The chain carries TRBV28 and TRBJ1-2, with unresolved D. The CDR3 totals 12 residues. The germline V gene encodes CDR1 MDHEN and CDR2 SYDVKM. Trimming removed 3 bases from V and 4 bases from J, with 6 bases in between. The CDR3: CASSLEVYGYTF. The CDR3 DNA is TGTGCCAGCAGTTTGGAGGTCTATGGCTACACCTTC.

The CDR3 reads CASSLGPGQGVAKNIQYF. DNA of the CDR3: TGCGCCAGCAGCTTGGGGCCGGGACAGGGGGTCGCCAAAAACATTCAGTACTTC. This chain joins TRBV5-1 and TRBJ2-4; 11 bases match TRBD1. The CDR3 covers 18 residues. V trimming: 0 bases; J trimming: 1 base; junction bases outside the gene matches: 6. Germline values: CDR1 SGHRS, CDR2 YFSETQ.

V gene TRBV28 combines with J gene TRBJ1-2; D is ambiguous. V was pared by 4 bases and J by 2 bases, with 8 bases between. The CDR3 runs 13 residues. Germline-derived CDR1 and CDR2 are MDHEN and SYDVKM. The DNA for the CDR3 is TGTGCCAGCAGTTCGGACTGGAACTATGGCTACACCTTC. It codes for CASSSDWNYGYTF.